These 18 T cell receptor beta chains share one sample of origin, sequenced in a study of blood T cell repertoires in COVID-19. TCRdb keeps only in-frame clones here, not all; method: immunoSEQ multiplex PCR. The sample shows about 360,000 clones, about 88% of them seen only once. The sequenced material came from peripheral blood. The origin of the receptors is a human donor in a cohort sampled during active COVID-19.

J is TRBJ2-3 and V is TRBV27, with 9 bases fitting TRBD2. The junction had 8 bases not matched to a gene; V was cut back by 3 bases and J by 1 base. Germline assignment: CDR1 MNHEY and CDR2 SMNVEV (reference sequence). The length of the CDR3 is 17 residues. The CDR3 region is CASSFLSLAGRTDTQYF. In DNA, the CDR3 is TGTGCCAGCAGTTTCTTGTCCCTAGCGGGGCGCACAGATACGCAGTATTTT.

The rearrangement links TRBV28 to TRBJ2-3; 7 bases match TRBD1. This CDR3 is 18 amino acids long. Germline CDR1 MDHEN, CDR2 SYDVKM. After removal of 1 base from V and 6 bases from J, the junction contained 16 bases not matched to a gene. The CDR3 nucleotides are TGTGCCAGCAGTTTATATGAGGGGGCTTTGGGTTGGTGGGATACGCAGTATTTT. This translates into CASSLYEGALGWWDTQYF. The entire variable domain, with the rest obtained from reference TRBV28 and TRBJ2-3, is as follows: DVKVTQSSRYLVKRTGEKVFLECVQDMDHENMFWYRQDPGLGLRLIYFSYDVKMKEKGDIPEGYSVSREKKERFSLILESASTNQTSMYLCASSLYEGALGWWDTQYFGPGTRLTVL.

The rearrangement uses TRBV19 and TRBJ1-4, with 9 bases lining up with TRBD1. This CDR3 is 17 amino acids long. V shed 3 bases and J 7 bases; nucleotides not matched to a gene: 12. Germline CDR1 LNHDA, CDR2 SQIVND (reference sequence). CDR3 sequence (DNA): TGTGCCAGTAGTATGACACAGGGGGCGGTGGTCGGTGAAAAACTGTTTTTT. Its protein product is CASSMTQGAVVGEKLFF.

The gene calls are TRBV28 and TRBJ2-7; TRBD2 matches 8 bases. After removal of 2 bases from V and 4 bases from J, the junction contained 4 bases not matched to a gene. Germline V gene data show CDR1 as MDHEN and CDR2 as SYDVKM. The CDR3 totals 14 residues. The CDR3 reads CASSLIREGYEQYF. DNA for the CDR3: TGTGCCAGCAGTTTAATTCGGGAGGGTTACGAGCAGTACTTC. Filled out from reference TRBV28 and TRBJ2-7, the complete variable domain reads DVKVTQSSRYLVKRTGEKVFLECVQDMDHENMFWYRQDPGLGLRLIYFSYDVKMKEKGDIPEGYSVSREKKERFSLILESASTNQTSMYLCASSLIREGYEQYFGPGTRLTVT.

V and J are TRBV7-9 and TRBJ2-3, with 7 bases identical to TRBD2. This CDR3 has 16 amino acids. Germline V lookup: CDR1 SEHNR, CDR2 FQNEAQ (reference sequence). Trimming took 5 bases from V and 5 from J; bases not matched to a gene: 13. In nucleotides, the CDR3 is TGTGCCAGCAGCCGGGGGGTCAGGACTGAGGGAGATACGCAGTATTTT. This encodes CASSRGVRTEGDTQYF.

The chain recombines TRBV2 with TRBJ1-1; tentatively, D is TRBD1 (5 bases). Germline V gives CDR1 SNHLY, CDR2 FYNNEI. The length of the CDR3 is 14 residues. The V gene lost 1 base and the J gene lost 5 bases, with 11 bases spanning the gap. In nucleotides, the CDR3 is TGTGCCAGCAGTGAAGTCAGGGTAGGGACTGAAGCTTTCTTT. Protein sequence: CASSEVRVGTEAFF.

The chain uses TRBV11-3 and TRBJ2-5, with 11 bases matching TRBD2. The CDR3 has 15 residues. Germline CDR1 and CDR2: SGHNT and YENEEA. Trimming cost V 1 base and J 4 bases; bases outside gene matches: 2. In DNA, the CDR3 is TGTGCCAGCAGCTTAGCGGGGACTAGCGGAGAGACCCAGTACTTC. Amino acid sequence: CASSLAGTSGETQYF. The variable domain in full, with the rest retrieved from reference TRBV11-3 and TRBJ2-5, is EAGVVQSPRYKIIEKKQPVAFWCNPISGHNTLYWYLQNLGQGPELLIRYENEEAVDDSQLPKDRFSAERLKGVDSTLKIQPAELGDSAVYLCASSLAGTSGETQYFGPGTRLLVL.

This clone occurred once. This sequence joins TRBV2 and TRBJ2-1, with a possible D match to TRBD1 (5 bases). V lost 4 bases and J lost 6, with 7 bases in between. There are 12 residues in the CDR3. CDR1 and CDR2 from the germline V gene are SNHLY and FYNNEI. In DNA, the CDR3 is TGTGCCAGCAGTGTTAGGGGCAATGAGCAGTTCTTC. Translated, it gives CASSVRGNEQFF.

The chain combines TRBV5-6 with TRBJ2-1; a weak D match, TRBD2 (5 bases). CDR1 and CDR2 from the germline V gene are SGHDT and YYEEEE. The V end was cut by 3 bases, the J end by 9 bases, with 10 bases between. This CDR3 has 12 amino acids. CDR3 loop: CASSYPGGEQFF. CDR3 DNA: TGTGCCAGCAGCTACCCCGGAGGTGAGCAGTTCTTC. Full variable domain (rest looked up from reference TRBV5-6 and TRBJ2-1): DAGVTQSPTHLIKTRGQQVTLRCSPKSGHDTVSWYQQALGQGPQFIFQYYEEEERQRGNFPDRFSGHQFPNYSSELNVNALLLGDSALYLCASSYPGGEQFFGPGTRLTVL.

The rearrangement links TRBV27 to TRBJ1-6; TRBD1 agrees at 10 bases. V trimming: 2 bases; J trimming: 9 bases; junction bases outside the gene matches: 1. From germline, CDR1 is MNHEY and CDR2 SMNVEV (reference sequence). CDR3 length equals 14 residues. The CDR3 region is CASSLGTGVSPLHF. CDR3 sequence (DNA): TGTGCCAGCAGTTTAGGGACAGGGGTTTCACCCCTCCACTTT.

The chain has TRBV11-2 and TRBJ2-1; 8 bases agree with TRBD2. The CDR3 loop spans 17 amino acids. The J segment lost 3 bases and the V segment lost 0 bases, leaving 7 bases of the junction unmatched. CDR1 is SGHAT, CDR2 FQNNGV, per germline. The CDR3 loop reads CASSLDRGGMIYNEQFF. The CDR3 nucleotides read TGTGCCAGCAGCTTAGATCGGGGGGGGATGATCTACAATGAGCAGTTCTTC.

The chain couples TRBV28 to TRBJ2-7, with 7 bases matching TRBD1. V shed 6 bases, J shed 5 bases, and the junction held 10 bases outside the gene matches. In germline, CDR1 is MDHEN, CDR2 SYDVKM. The length of the CDR3 is 14 residues. CDR3 in DNA: TGTGCCAGCAGCCGACAGGGAATAATCCACGAGCAGTACTTC. Protein: CASSRQGIIHEQYF.

This clone was detected a few times. J is TRBJ1-1 and V is TRBV2; 10 bases are a match to TRBD1. Germline V lookup: CDR1 SNHLY, CDR2 FYNNEI. The trim removed 6 bases at V and 3 bases at J, leaving 10 bases unmatched. This CDR3 comprises 16 residues. The DNA of the CDR3 is TGTGCCAGCAGGTCTAGGGACAGGGGAGAACACACTGAAGCTTTCTTT. Its protein product is CASRSRDRGEHTEAFF.

CDR3 sequence: CASSVSNTGELFF. The CDR3 region has the DNA TGTGCCAGCAGCGTCTCCAACACCGGGGAGCTGTTTTTT. The gene calls are TRBV9 and TRBJ2-2; D is undetermined. Germline CDR1 reads SGDLS; CDR2 reads YYNGEE. This CDR3 comprises 13 residues. Trimming pared 2 bases from V and 2 bases from J, leaving 4 bases between.

This chain uses TRBV29-1 with TRBJ2-2, with 7 bases fitting TRBD1. The CDR3 loop spans 15 amino acids. Germline assignment: CDR1 SQVTM and CDR2 ANQGSEA. Here the CDR3 DNA reads TGCAGTCGCCCGGAGGTAGCAGGGGGCACCGGGGAGCTGTTTTTT. It yields the protein CSRPEVAGGTGELFF.

This clone is a singleton in its sample. The J gene is TRBJ2-1, the V gene TRBV2, with 7 bases identical to TRBD2. The germline CDR1 and CDR2 sequences are SNHLY and FYNNEI. Trimming removed 3 bases from V and 6 bases from J; junction bases left unmatched: 8. The CDR3 covers 15 residues. The CDR3 sequence: CASSDQAGLPNEQFF. The CDR3 DNA follows: TGTGCCAGCAGTGATCAAGCGGGACTCCCCAATGAGCAGTTCTTC.

V is TRBV6-5 and J is TRBJ2-4; 7 bases map to TRBD1. The CDR3 consists of 14 residues. The J segment lost 5 bases and the V segment lost 7 bases, leaving 8 bases of the junction unmatched. CDR1 is MNHEY, CDR2 SVGAGI, per germline. The DNA of the CDR3 is TGTGCCAGCACCCCCGGGACAGACCAAAACATTCAGTACTTC. Protein: CASTPGTDQNIQYF.

This chain connects TRBV28 to TRBJ1-5; D not resolved. Germline values: CDR1 MDHEN, CDR2 SYDVKM. Trimming removed 1 base from V and 2 bases from J, with 12 bases in between. The CDR3 runs to 16 residues. Here the CDR3 DNA reads TGTGCCAGCAGTTTATTCGTAACGGCGGGCAATCAGCCCCAGCATTTT. Translation gives CASSLFVTAGNQPQHF.